This T cell receptor (beta chain) was retrieved from a study of T cell repertoires in cytomegalovirus infection. Across the whole study: Public TCR beta signatures were indicative of both CMV infection and a matching HLA type. Study results and caveats: Dominating the ex vivo response were TCR beta clonotypes that were CMV-specific and HLA-C-restricted. The cumulative frequency of public TCR beta families distinguished individuals who carried CMV together with the relevant HLA.

V gave up 5 bases and J gave up 3 bases, with 11 bases separating them. Germline CDR1 and CDR2: LNHNV and YYDKDF (reference sequence). The CDR3 is 13 residues long. Each CDR3 protein gets one entry after TCRdb re-called the reads with MiXCR. The table includes 170,000 or so distinct CDR3 sequences, about a sixth detected once. As concerns this clonotype: The target antigen is unknown.

The sequenced material came from CD8+ T cells from PBMCs. This rearrangement joins TRBV15 to TRBJ2-7, with D possibly matching TRBD1 (6 bases). The source is a human donor in good health (CMV status not recorded). Some clones in this sample may be carry-over from other donors' samples. CDR3 in amino acids: CATSRPDSYEQYF. CDR3 coding DNA: TGTGCCACCAGCCGACCGGACAGCTACGAGCAGTACTTC.